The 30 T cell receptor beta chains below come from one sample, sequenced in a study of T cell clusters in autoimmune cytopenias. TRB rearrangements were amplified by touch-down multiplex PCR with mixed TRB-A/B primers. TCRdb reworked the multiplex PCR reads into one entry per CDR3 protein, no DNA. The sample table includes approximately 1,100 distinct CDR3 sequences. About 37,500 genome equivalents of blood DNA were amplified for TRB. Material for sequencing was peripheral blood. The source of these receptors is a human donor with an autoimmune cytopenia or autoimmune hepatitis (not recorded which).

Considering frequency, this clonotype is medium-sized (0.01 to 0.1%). The CDR3: CSVGDRGPYEQYF. This chain links TRBV29-1 with TRBJ2-7; without DNA, the TCRdb call of TRBD1 cannot be checked. Germline V CDR1 and CDR2: SQVTM, ANQGSEA. The CDR3 has 13 amino acids.

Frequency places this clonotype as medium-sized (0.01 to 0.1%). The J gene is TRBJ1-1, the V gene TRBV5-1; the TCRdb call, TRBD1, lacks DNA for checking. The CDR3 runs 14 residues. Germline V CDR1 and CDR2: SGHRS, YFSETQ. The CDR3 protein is CASSSGQPNTEAFF.

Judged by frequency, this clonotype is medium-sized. CDR3 region: CASSELPPGLSTGELFF. The chain uses TRBV12-3 or TRBV12-4 and TRBJ2-2; TCRdb outputs TRBD2, but without DNA this stays unchecked. The CDR3 length is 17 residues.

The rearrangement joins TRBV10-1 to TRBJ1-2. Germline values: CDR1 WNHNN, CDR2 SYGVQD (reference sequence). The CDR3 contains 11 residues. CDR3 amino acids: CASPNDYGYTF.

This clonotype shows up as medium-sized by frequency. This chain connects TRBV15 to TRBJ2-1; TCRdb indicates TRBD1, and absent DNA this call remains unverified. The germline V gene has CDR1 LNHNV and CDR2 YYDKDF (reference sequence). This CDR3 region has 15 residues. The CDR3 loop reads CATSRARTVNNEQFF.

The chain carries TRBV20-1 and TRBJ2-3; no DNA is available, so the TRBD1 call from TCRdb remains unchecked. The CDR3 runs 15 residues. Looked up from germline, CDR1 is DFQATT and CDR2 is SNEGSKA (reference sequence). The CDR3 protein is CSGGISRASTDTQYF.

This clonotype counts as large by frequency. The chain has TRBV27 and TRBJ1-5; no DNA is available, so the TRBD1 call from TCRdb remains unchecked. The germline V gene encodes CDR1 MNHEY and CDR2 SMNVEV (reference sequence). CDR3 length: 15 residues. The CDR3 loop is CASSDRGRGNQPQHF.

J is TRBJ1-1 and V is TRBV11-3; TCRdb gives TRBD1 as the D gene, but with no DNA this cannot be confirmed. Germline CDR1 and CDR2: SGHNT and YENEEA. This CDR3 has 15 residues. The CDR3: CASSLGGTGNTEAFF.

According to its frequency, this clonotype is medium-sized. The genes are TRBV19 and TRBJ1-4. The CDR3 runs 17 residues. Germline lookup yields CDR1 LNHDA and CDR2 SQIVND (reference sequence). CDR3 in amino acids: CASSIPGLGFANEKLFF.

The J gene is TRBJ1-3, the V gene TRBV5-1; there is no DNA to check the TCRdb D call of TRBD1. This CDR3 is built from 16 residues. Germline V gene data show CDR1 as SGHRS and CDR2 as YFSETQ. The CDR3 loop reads CASSLGGTSSGNTIYF.

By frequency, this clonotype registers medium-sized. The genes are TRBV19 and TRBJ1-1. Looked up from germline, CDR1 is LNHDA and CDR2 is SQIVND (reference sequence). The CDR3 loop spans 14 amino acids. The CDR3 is CASSMQGRGTEAFF.

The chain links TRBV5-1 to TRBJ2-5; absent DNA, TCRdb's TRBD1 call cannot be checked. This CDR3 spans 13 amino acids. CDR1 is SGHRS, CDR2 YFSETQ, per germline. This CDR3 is CASGAGAGETQYF.

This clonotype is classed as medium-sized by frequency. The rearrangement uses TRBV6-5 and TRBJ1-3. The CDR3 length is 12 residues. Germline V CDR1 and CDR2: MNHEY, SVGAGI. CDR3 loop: CASFSSGNTIYF.

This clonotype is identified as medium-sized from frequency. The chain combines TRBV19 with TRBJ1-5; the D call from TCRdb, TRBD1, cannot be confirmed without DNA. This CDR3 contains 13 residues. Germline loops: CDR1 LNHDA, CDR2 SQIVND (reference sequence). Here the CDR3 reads CASSSGDNQPQHF.

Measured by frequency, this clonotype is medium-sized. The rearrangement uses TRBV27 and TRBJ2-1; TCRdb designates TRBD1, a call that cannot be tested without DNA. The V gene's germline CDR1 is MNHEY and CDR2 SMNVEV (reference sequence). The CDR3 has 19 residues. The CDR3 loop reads CASRSPLTPGQGANNEQFF.

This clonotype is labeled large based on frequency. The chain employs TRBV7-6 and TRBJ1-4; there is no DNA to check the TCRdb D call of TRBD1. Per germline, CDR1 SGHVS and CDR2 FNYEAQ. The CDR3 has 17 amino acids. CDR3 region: CASSLVMPGGTNEKLFF.

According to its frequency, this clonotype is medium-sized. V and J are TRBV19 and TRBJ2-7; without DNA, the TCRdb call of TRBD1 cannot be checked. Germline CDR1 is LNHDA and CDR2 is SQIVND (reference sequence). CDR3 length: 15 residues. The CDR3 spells CASSVLQGRIYEQYF.

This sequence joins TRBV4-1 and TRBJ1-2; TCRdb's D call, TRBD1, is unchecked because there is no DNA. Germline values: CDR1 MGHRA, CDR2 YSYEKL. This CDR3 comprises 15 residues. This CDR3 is CASSQAGDKNYGYTF.

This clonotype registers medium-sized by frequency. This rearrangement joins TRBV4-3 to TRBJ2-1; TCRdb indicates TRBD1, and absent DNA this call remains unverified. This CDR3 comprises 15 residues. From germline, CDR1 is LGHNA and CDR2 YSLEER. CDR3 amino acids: CASSQNRGDYNEQFF.

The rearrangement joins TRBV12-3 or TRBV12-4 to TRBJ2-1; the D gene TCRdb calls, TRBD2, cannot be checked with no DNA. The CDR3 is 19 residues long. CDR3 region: CASSLETSGGGSSYNEQFF.

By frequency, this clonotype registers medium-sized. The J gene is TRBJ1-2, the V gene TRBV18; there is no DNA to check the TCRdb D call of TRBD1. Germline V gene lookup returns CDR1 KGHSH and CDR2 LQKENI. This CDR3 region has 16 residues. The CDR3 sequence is CASSPPPGAAIKGYTF.

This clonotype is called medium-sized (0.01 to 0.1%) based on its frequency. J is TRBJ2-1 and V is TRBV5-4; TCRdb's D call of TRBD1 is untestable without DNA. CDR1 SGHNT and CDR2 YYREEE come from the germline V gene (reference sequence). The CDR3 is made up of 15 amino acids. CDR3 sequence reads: CASNRDRGSYNEQFF. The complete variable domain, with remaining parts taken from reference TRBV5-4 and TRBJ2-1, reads ETGVTQSPTHLIKTRGQQVTLRCSSQSGHNTVSWYQQALGQGPQFIFQYYREEENGRGNFPPRFSGLQFPNYSSELNVNALELDDSALYLCASNRDRGSYNEQFFGPGTRLTVL.

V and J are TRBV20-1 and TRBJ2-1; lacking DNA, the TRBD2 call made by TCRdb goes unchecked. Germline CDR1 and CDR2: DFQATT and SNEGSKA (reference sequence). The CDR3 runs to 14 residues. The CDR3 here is CSAETSGGAPEQFF.

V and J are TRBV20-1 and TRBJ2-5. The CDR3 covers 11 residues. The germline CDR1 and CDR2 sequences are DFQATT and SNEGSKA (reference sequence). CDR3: CSAQDKETQYF.

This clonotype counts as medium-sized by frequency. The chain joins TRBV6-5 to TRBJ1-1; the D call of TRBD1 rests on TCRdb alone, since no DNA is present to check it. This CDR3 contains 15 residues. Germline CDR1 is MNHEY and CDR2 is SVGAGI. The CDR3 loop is CASSSGDRGNTEAFF.

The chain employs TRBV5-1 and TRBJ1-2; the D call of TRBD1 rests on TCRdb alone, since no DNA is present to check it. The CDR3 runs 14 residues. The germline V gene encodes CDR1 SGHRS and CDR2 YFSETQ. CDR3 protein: CASSRGTGLYGYTF.

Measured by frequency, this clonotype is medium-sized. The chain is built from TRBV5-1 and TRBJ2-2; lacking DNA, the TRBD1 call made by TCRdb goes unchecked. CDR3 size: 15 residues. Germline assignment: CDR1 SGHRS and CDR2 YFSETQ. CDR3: CASSPGTVHTGELFF.

CDR3 residues: CASSIAGGLGGYTF. This sequence joins TRBV19 and TRBJ1-2; with no DNA, the TCRdb D assignment of TRBD1 cannot be verified. This CDR3 region has 14 residues. The germline V gene encodes CDR1 LNHDA and CDR2 SQIVND (reference sequence).

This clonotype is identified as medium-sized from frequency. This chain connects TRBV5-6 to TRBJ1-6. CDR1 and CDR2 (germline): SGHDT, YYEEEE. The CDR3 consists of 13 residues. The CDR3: CASSIDPGSSLHF.

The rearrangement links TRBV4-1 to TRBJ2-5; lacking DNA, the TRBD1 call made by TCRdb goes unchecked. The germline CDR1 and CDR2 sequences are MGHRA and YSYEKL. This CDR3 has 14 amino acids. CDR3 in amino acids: CASSQAPRAETQYF.